The TCR beta chain under discussion was sequenced for a study of T cells after yellow fever vaccination (dated by TCRdb to 2018 to 2020). Concerning the study at large: The SMART-Seq v4 Ultra Low Input RNA kit was used to prepare libraries from fractions with low cell numbers. To follow T-cell clones before and after primary and booster YFV17D yellow fever vaccination, bulk TCR alpha and beta repertoires were sequenced over time. Two healthy male donors, one aged 18 to 30 and one aged 30 to 40 years, were included in the cohort. Blood was drawn at multiple timepoints before and after primary and secondary immunization, with bulk PBMC replicates and cell subsets isolated.

The treatment or condition label for this specimen denotes: live attenuated yellow fever vaccine strain. PBMCs were isolated from peripheral blood using a standard Ficoll-Paque protocol. Dynabeads CD4 and CD8 positive selection kits were used to isolate CD4 and CD8 T-cell fractions. TriZol was used to extract RNA from bulk PBMCs, from CD4 and CD8 fractions, and from dextramer-positive and dextramer-negative fractions. At least ten counts were recorded for this clonotype. No cognate antigen has been identified for it. Qualities for individual bases were not recorded, and no much larger clone is one base off. Study-level results and caveats: A small share of clonotypes occurred in both CD4 and CD8 compartments, likely arising from convergent recombination. Because the study included only a couple of donors, the extent to which the findings can be generalized is limited. Compared with the primary T-cell response, the secondary T-cell response was weaker but faster, peaking on day 5 rather than day 15. FACS-sorted repertoires could contain abundant contaminating clonotypes from the bulk population, so computational filtering was required. Most clones expanded after primary vaccination (96% of CD4 and around 88% of CD8) were re-detected after the booster, suggesting that broad memory maintenance occurred.

TCR cDNA was synthesized by 5'RACE template switching, which introduced a universal primer site and unique molecular identifiers. cDNA synthesis was primed from both the TCR alpha and TCR beta constant segments. Library amplification involved two PCR steps, and the second step added sample barcodes and sequencing adapters. Sequencing of the libraries was done on either Illumina HiSeq 2500 (2x100 bp) or NovaSeq (2x150 bp). The paper's data handling went like this. MIGEC handled demultiplexing of reads and collapsing into UMI consensus sequences, while MiXCR performed V(D)J alignment. Clonotypes responding to the vaccine were identified with edgeR on replicate PBMC samples, with the criteria of FDR below 0.01 and a log2 fold change above 5 up to day 15. CD4 or CD8 identity was assigned to each bulk clonotype according to whether the clonotype was present at higher abundance in the sequenced CD4 repertoire or the sequenced CD8 repertoire. The raw public data were reprocessed by TCRdb itself: fastp quality trimming at Q25, MiXCR clonotype calling, in-frame beta chains only. When rows share a CDR3 protein, they turn into one entry using the most common DNA and genes. TCRdb's processing, not the authors', yielded these V and J calls. The sample data list about 240,000 distinct CDR3 sequences, and less than 9% of these were observed just once. 0.65% to 0.9% of the sample lies in the top ten.

The germline V gene (reference sequence) gives CDR1 as LNHNV and CDR2 as YYDKDF. The CDR3 runs 14 amino acids, cysteine and phenylalanine included. Only the CDR3 part of the read is kept: 42 bases, read in frame from the first base. V was cut back by 4 bases and J by 7 bases, leaving a gap of 16 bases between them. The sequence came from a man aged 30 to 45 who received the YFV17D yellow fever vaccine. The receptor chain draws on TRBV15 and TRBJ2-5; the D region may be TRBD1 or TRBD2, each matching 5 bases equally. This sample comprised CD4+ T cells sorted from PBMCs, obtained 15 days after the yellow fever booster vaccination. The encoded CDR3 is CATSTGRAVGTQYF. The DNA is as follows: TGTGCCACCAGCACGGGGCGCGCTGTCGGGACCCAGTACTTC.